Presented here are 30 T cell receptor beta chains from one specimen sequenced in a study of blood T cell repertoires in COVID-19. Sequenced by immunoSEQ multiplex PCR; TCRdb stores in-frame clones only, minus some. The sample contains 250,000 to 300,000 clones, 80% to 90% of which appear only once. Sequenced sample: peripheral blood. The receptor set was obtained from a woman in her 70s with COVID-19, enrolled during active disease.

CDR3 DNA: TGTGCCAGCAGCTTAGCCTCCGACAGGGTAAACATTCAGTACTTC. Translating gives CASSLASDRVNIQYF. This chain joins TRBV7-9 and TRBJ2-4; 7 nucleotides align to TRBD1. The CDR3 has 15 amino acids. Trimming took 0 bases from V and 6 from J; bases not matched to a gene: 5. The V gene's germline CDR1 is SEHNR and CDR2 FQNEAQ (reference sequence).

This chain connects TRBV30 to TRBJ1-1; D remains ambiguous. Germline assignment: CDR1 GTSNPN and CDR2 SVGIG (reference sequence). CDR3 length: 13 amino acids. V was clipped by 0 bases and J by 4 bases, with 9 bases between them. As DNA, the CDR3 is TGTGCCTGGAGTGTAAACGGTCGCACTGAAGCTTTCTTT. Its protein product is CAWSVNGRTEAFF.

The gene calls are TRBV11-3 and TRBJ2-2, with 10 bases that match TRBD1. V lost 4 bases and J lost 8; bases outside the gene matches: 7. There are 15 residues in the CDR3. Germline V lookup: CDR1 SGHNT, CDR2 YENEEA. The CDR3 loop reads CASSSRQGAWGELFF. CDR3 coding DNA: TGTGCCAGCAGCTCCCGACAGGGGGCTTGGGGGGAGCTGTTTTTT.

The chain uses TRBV12-3 or TRBV12-4 and TRBJ2-1; D call uncertain. Trimming stripped 6 bases from V and 0 bases from J, with 6 bases between. The CDR3 is 13 amino acids. The DNA for the CDR3 is TGTGCCAGCAGGGTTAGCTCCTACAATGAGCAGTTCTTC. As protein: CASRVSSYNEQFF.

This sequence joins TRBV12-3 or TRBV12-4 and TRBJ2-2; 7 nucleotides agree with TRBD1. There are 13 residues in the CDR3. V trimming: 5 bases; J trimming: 5 bases; junction bases outside the gene matches: 2. The CDR3 DNA reads as TGTGCCAGCAGTAGACAGGGAACCGGGGAGCTGTTTTTT. This codes for CASSRQGTGELFF.

The chain is built from TRBV29-1 and TRBJ2-7; D not certain. Germline V gene data show CDR1 as SQVTM and CDR2 as ANQGSEA. CDR3 length: 11 amino acids. With 4 bases removed from V and 5 bases from J, the gap between germline ends came to 9 bases. The CDR3 region is CSVAYVHEQYF. The CDR3 nucleotides read TGCAGCGTTGCGTATGTCCACGAGCAGTACTTC.

This CDR3 is CASSSTGGEQYF. The CDR3 nucleotides read TGTGCCAGCAGTTCAACAGGGGGGGAGCAGTACTTC. V and J are TRBV27 and TRBJ2-7, with TRBD1 matching over 8 bases. Per germline, CDR1 MNHEY and CDR2 SMNVEV (reference sequence). CDR3 size: 12 residues. V was clipped by 4 bases and J by 7 bases; unmatched bases: 3.

The chain uses TRBV28 and TRBJ2-4; maybe TRBD2 (6 bases). The CDR3 consists of 18 residues. The V and J ends lost 0 bases and 0 bases respectively, with 15 bases between them. Germline lookup yields CDR1 MDHEN and CDR2 SYDVKM. The CDR3 here is CASSLWEGFGIAKNIQYF. The CDR3 nucleotides read TGTGCCAGCAGTTTATGGGAGGGTTTCGGGATAGCCAAAAACATTCAGTACTTC.

The rearrangement links TRBV6-5 to TRBJ1-6; 10 positions match TRBD1. This CDR3 comprises 15 residues. CDR1 is MNHEY, CDR2 SVGAGI, per germline. V dropped 2 bases and J dropped 10; count of bases not matched to a gene: 5. CDR3 bases: TGTGCCAGCAGTTACGCCGGGACAGGGGAATCACCCCTCCACTTT. Its translation is CASSYAGTGESPLHF.

The chain employs TRBV27 and TRBJ1-1, with TRBD1 matching 9 bases. CDR3 length: 13 residues. The germline gives CDR1 MNHEY, CDR2 SMNVEV (reference sequence). Trimming took 6 bases from V and 7 from J; bases not matched to a gene: 6. CDR3 sequence: CASRGQGEDEAFF. In nucleotides, the CDR3 is TGTGCCAGCAGGGGACAGGGAGAAGATGAAGCTTTCTTT.

This chain connects TRBV2 to TRBJ1-1, with D unresolved. Germline-derived CDR1 and CDR2 are SNHLY and FYNNEI. Trimming took off 6 bases at V and 4 bases at J, with 15 bases between the two ends. The CDR3 length is 14 residues. The CDR3 DNA follows: TGTGCCAGCAGCTCAGGATTCGTTGGCACTGAAGCTTTCTTT. This sequence encodes CASSSGFVGTEAFF.

This clone was seen a handful of times. The chain uses TRBV27 and TRBJ2-7, with D perhaps matching TRBD2 (6 bases). The length of the CDR3 is 14 residues. In germline, CDR1 is MNHEY, CDR2 SMNVEV (reference sequence). Deletions cut 6 bases from V and 0 bases from J, with 12 bases between. The CDR3 DNA sequence: TGTGCCAGCAGGAATTTCGGGGGCTCCTACGAGCAGTACTTC. Residues: CASRNFGGSYEQYF.

The CDR3 protein is CAWSAKGTGVNQPQHF. The CDR3 DNA reads as TGTGCCTGGAGTGCCAAGGGGACAGGGGTAAATCAGCCCCAGCATTTT. The chain recombines TRBV30 with TRBJ1-5; 10 bases line up with TRBD1. V lost 1 base, J lost 4 bases, and 7 bases stayed unmatched. Germline lookup yields CDR1 GTSNPN and CDR2 SVGIG (reference sequence). This CDR3 comprises 16 residues.

The V gene is TRBV4-1, the J gene TRBJ2-1; TRBD2 aligns across 8 bases. The CDR3 extends over 17 amino acids. Germline CDR1 MGHRA, CDR2 YSYEKL. The V segment lost 1 base and the J segment 7 bases; nucleotides outside the gene matches: 12. CDR3 coding DNA: TGCGCCAGCAGCCAAGCGTCGGGACTAGGGATGCGGAATGAGCAGTTCTTC. Amino acid sequence: CASSQASGLGMRNEQFF.

The chain joins TRBV20-1 to TRBJ1-5, with no clear D. Germline values: CDR1 DFQATT, CDR2 SNEGSKA (reference sequence). The CDR3 consists of 13 residues. The V end was cut by 3 bases, the J end by 0 bases, with 6 bases between. CDR3 sequence: CSASLYSNQPQHF. Here the CDR3 DNA reads TGCAGTGCTAGTTTGTATAGCAATCAGCCCCAGCATTTT.

The genes are TRBV19 and TRBJ1-1, with a weak D call TRBD1 (5 bases). This CDR3 is built from 14 residues. With 4 bases removed from V and 5 bases from J, the gap between germline ends came to 14 bases. The germline gives CDR1 LNHDA, CDR2 SQIVND (reference sequence). The CDR3 region is CASSNKGRGTEAFF. The CDR3 DNA reads as TGTGCCAGTAGTAACAAGGGTCGGGGGACTGAAGCTTTCTTT. Full variable domain (rest looked up from reference TRBV19 and TRBJ1-1): DGGITQSPKYLFRKEGQNVTLSCEQNLNHDAMYWYRQDPGQGLRLIYYSQIVNDFQKGDIAEGYSVSREKKESFPLTVTSAQKNPTAFYLCASSNKGRGTEAFFGQGTRLTVV.

The V and J genes are TRBV5-1 and TRBJ1-5; TRBD1 aligns across 7 bases. The ends lost 4 bases at V and 1 base at J; junction bases unmatched: 5. The CDR3 covers 15 residues. CDR1 is SGHRS and CDR2 is YFSETQ in the germline V gene. The CDR3 coding sequence is TGCGCCAGCAGCCTAACAGGGGAGAGCAATCAGCCCCAGCATTTT. Translated, it gives CASSLTGESNQPQHF.

The chain combines TRBV18 with TRBJ2-7; 8 bases are a match to TRBD1. V dropped 5 bases and J dropped 3; count of bases not matched to a gene: 12. The CDR3 loop spans 16 amino acids. Germline values: CDR1 KGHSH, CDR2 LQKENI. CDR3 amino acids: CASSEQGPGQVYEQYF. CDR3 sequence (DNA): TGTGCCAGCTCAGAGCAGGGCCCGGGACAGGTCTACGAGCAGTACTTC.

The chain couples TRBV12-3 or TRBV12-4 to TRBJ1-3; D may be TRBD1 (6 bases). With 6 bases removed from V and 15 bases from J, the gap between germline ends came to 18 bases. The CDR3 is made up of 12 amino acids. This CDR3 reads CASSGAVPRGYF. CDR3 nucleotide sequence: TGTGCCAGCAGCGGGGCCGTGCCCAGGGGATATTTT.

This clone was counted only a few times. CDR3 nucleotide sequence: TGTGCCAGCAGCTCCTCAGGGGCAGGGGAGACCCAGTACTTC. It codes for CASSSSGAGETQYF. V and J are TRBV5-6 and TRBJ2-5, with D tentatively TRBD1 (6 bases). Per the germline V gene, CDR1 is SGHDT and CDR2 is YYEEEE. There are 14 residues in the CDR3. The V and J ends lost 3 bases and 5 bases respectively, with 14 bases between them.

The chain couples TRBV19 to TRBJ2-2, with 10 bases aligning to TRBD1. Germline trimming cut 2 bases from V and 5 bases from J; bases unmatched to any gene: 17. The germline CDR1 and CDR2 sequences are LNHDA and SQIVND (reference sequence). The CDR3 spans 20 residues. CDR3 residues: CASSIRQGAARRSTTGELFF. The CDR3 region has the DNA TGTGCCAGTAGTATACGACAGGGGGCAGCACGGCGGTCTACAACCGGGGAGCTGTTTTTT.

The CDR3 region has the DNA TGTGCCACCAGTGATTGGACAGGGGGAAACACAGATACGCAGTATTTT. It is translated as CATSDWTGGNTDTQYF. The V gene is TRBV24-1, the J gene TRBJ2-3, with TRBD1 identical over 10 bases. CDR1 is KGHDR and CDR2 is SFDVKD in the germline V gene. With V trimmed by 2 bases and J by 2 bases, 3 bases remained unmatched. The CDR3 is made up of 16 amino acids.

The CDR3 bases are TGTGCCAGCAGTGGGTTGGGACAGGGGGCGACTAATGAAAAACTGTTTTTT. It yields the protein CASSGLGQGATNEKLFF. V and J are TRBV2 and TRBJ1-4, with TRBD1 matching 12 bases. Germline CDR1 reads SNHLY; CDR2 reads FYNNEI. V dropped 4 bases and J dropped 2; count of bases not matched to a gene: 5. The CDR3 loop spans 17 amino acids.

This clone has just a few counts. The chain employs TRBV18 and TRBJ2-2, with D maybe TRBD2 (5 bases). The CDR3 spans 15 residues. V dropped 1 base and J dropped 1 base, with 7 bases sitting between them. The germline V gene encodes CDR1 KGHSH and CDR2 LQKENI. CDR3 in amino acids: CASSPRRVNTGELFF. DNA of the CDR3: TGTGCCAGCTCACCACGGCGGGTGAACACCGGGGAGCTGTTTTTT.

This clone has more than one count but fewer than ten. The chain has TRBV5-1 and TRBJ2-7; 10 bases align to TRBD1. Germline-derived CDR1 and CDR2 are SGHRS and YFSETQ. The V and J ends lost 0 bases and 2 bases, in that order; junction bases with no gene match: 5. The CDR3 spans 16 residues. This CDR3 is CASSLGDRGPAYEQYF. The CDR3, as DNA: TGCGCCAGCAGCTTGGGGGACAGGGGCCCCGCCTACGAGCAGTACTTC.

V usage is TRBV11-2 and J usage is TRBJ2-4; maybe TRBD1 (6 bases). The CDR3 extends over 15 amino acids. Germline V gene data show CDR1 as SGHAT and CDR2 as FQNNGV. The V gene lost 6 bases and the J gene lost 1 base, with 13 bases spanning the gap. This CDR3 reads CASRITGLAKNIQYF. CDR3 DNA sequence: TGTGCCAGCAGGATAACAGGGTTGGCCAAAAACATTCAGTACTTC.

This chain joins TRBV19 and TRBJ2-3; tentatively, D is TRBD1 (6 bases). V was trimmed by 4 bases and J by 2 bases, leaving 7 bases between them. CDR3 length: 13 residues. Germline CDR1 is LNHDA and CDR2 is SQIVND (reference sequence). The CDR3 DNA reads as TGTGCCAGTAGTACAGGGGACACAGATACGCAGTATTTT. Its translation: CASSTGDTDTQYF.

The V and J genes are TRBV11-2 and TRBJ2-1; TRBD1 agrees at 8 bases. CDR3 length: 14 residues. With V trimmed by 5 bases and J by 3 bases, 3 bases remained unmatched. CDR1 is SGHAT and CDR2 is FQNNGV in the germline V gene. The CDR3 sequence is CASSPTGVYNEQFF. The CDR3 DNA reads TGTGCCAGCAGCCCGACAGGGGTCTACAATGAGCAGTTCTTC.

In its sample, this clone was seen a few times. The V and J genes are TRBV20-1 and TRBJ1-2; D is uncertain. The CDR3 sequence is 11 residues long. V lost 5 bases and J lost 2, with 6 bases in between. Germline values: CDR1 DFQATT, CDR2 SNEGSKA (reference sequence). The CDR3 sequence is CSALTNYGYTF. CDR3 in DNA: TGCAGTGCTCTGACAAACTATGGCTACACCTTC.

The V gene is TRBV2, the J gene TRBJ2-7; TRBD1 matches 8 bases. V shed 7 bases, J shed 6 bases, and the junction held 5 bases outside the gene matches. Germline values: CDR1 SNHLY, CDR2 FYNNEI. The CDR3 consists of 12 residues. The DNA of the CDR3 is TGTGCCAGCACCCAGACAGGGGCCGAGCAGTACTTC. Amino acids: CASTQTGAEQYF.